These T cell receptor beta chains were read from a single sample in a study of blood T cell repertoires in COVID-19. Produced via immunoSEQ multiplex PCR; TCRdb's table is partial and in-frame only. The profile shows more than 150,000 clones, about 86% of them singletons. The sequencing sample was made of peripheral blood. The receptors originated from a man aged 50 or older with active or convalescent COVID-19. Both conserved end residues are part of each CDR3. Each record gives: J gene, CDR3 length, D gene, clone size, V gene, CDR3 DNA, CDR3 protein. D genes are given only for firm matches. Some rows mark clone size as missing; the rest say once, few, many or name a class of expanded clone.

TRBJ2-3,17,TRBD2,.,TRBV19,TGTGCCAGTAGTATACGACTAGCGGGGGCCCCCACAGATACGCAGTATTTT,CASSIRLAGAPTDTQYF
TRBJ2-3,14,TRBD2,.,TRBV9,TGTGCCAGCAGCGTAGAAGGTAGCGGGGGACCTCAGTCTTTT,CASSVEGSGGPQSF
TRBJ1-1,13,.,.,TRBV6-2/TRBV6-3,TGTGCCAGCAGTTATCGGGGGGCTGGTGAAGCTTTCTTT,CASSYRGAGEAFF
TRBJ2-7,17,.,.,TRBV27,TGTGCCAGCAGTTTATCGGACCTTGTCCAGGGGCCCTACGAGCAGTACTTC,CASSLSDLVQGPYEQYF
TRBJ2-1,16,TRBD2,.,TRBV24-1,TGTGCCACCACCGGGACTAGCGGGATCTACGGCAATGAGCAGTTCTTC,CATTGTSGIYGNEQFF
TRBJ2-2,16,.,.,TRBV5-1,TGCGCCAGCAGCTTATCTACCCCTACGAACACCGGGGAGCTGTTTTTT,CASSLSTPTNTGELFF
TRBJ1-6,13,.,.,TRBV5-1,TGCGCCAGCAGCTGGGAGGGGAATTCACCCCTCCACTTT,CASSWEGNSPLHF
TRBJ1-1,16,.,.,TRBV27,TGTGCCAGCAGTTTATCGAGGACAGACGGGAACACTGAAGCTTTCTTT,CASSLSRTDGNTEAFF
TRBJ1-5,15,TRBD1,.,TRBV5-1,TGCGCCAGCAGCTTAGGGACAGAGGTCAATCAGCCCCAGCATTTT,CASSLGTEVNQPQHF
TRBJ2-7,15,TRBD2,.,TRBV7-6,TGTGCCAGCAGCCGCGGGAGGGCTTCTGAGGACGAGCAGTACTTC,CASSRGRASEDEQYF
TRBJ1-2,17,.,once,TRBV15,TGTGCCACCAGCAGAGATTTAGGAAGGAGTGATGCTATTCGCTACACCTTC,CATSRDLGRSDAIRYTF
TRBJ2-5,14,TRBD1,.,TRBV25-1,TGTGCCAGCAGGGCAACAGGGGGCCAAGAGACCCAGTACTTC,CASRATGGQETQYF
TRBJ2-2,14,TRBD2,once,TRBV27,TGTGCCAGCATCCCACTAGCGGGTAGCGGGGAGCTGTTTTTT,CASIPLAGSGELFF
TRBJ1-2,13,.,.,TRBV30,TGTGCCTGGAGTGAGGGGGATAACTATGGCTACACCTTC,CAWSEGDNYGYTF
TRBJ1-2,13,.,.,TRBV5-6,TGTGCCAGCAGCTTGGTGCCGCGCTATGGCTACACCTTC,CASSLVPRYGYTF
TRBJ2-1,11,.,.,TRBV29-1,TGCAGCGTCGGACAGTACAATGAGCAGTTCTTC,CSVGQYNEQFF